This T cell receptor beta chain emerged from a study of CXCR3 chemokines and chemotherapy response in bladder cancer. The CDR3 runs to 15 residues. V lost 0 bases, J lost 1 base, and 11 bases lay in between. Per germline, CDR1 SGHNT and CDR2 YYREEE (reference sequence). This clonotype has a count of ten or more. TCRdb analysed the PCR reads with MiXCR anew, one entry per CDR3 protein. Of around 5,000 distinct CDR3 sequences in the sample, 13% to 15% were seen once. This rearrangement joins TRBV5-4 to TRBJ2-7; D remains unclear. This TCR was sampled from a human donor with bladder cancer that responded to neoadjuvant chemotherapy. The specimen was collected from a patient whose treatment included neoadjuvant chemotherapy. CDR3 sequence reads: CASSLGRPPSYEQYF. CDR3 in DNA: TGTGCCAGCAGCTTGGGGCGCCCTCCTTCCTACGAGCAGTACTTC. The full variable domain, rest sourced from reference TRBV5-4 and TRBJ2-7, is ETGVTQSPTHLIKTRGQQVTLRCSSQSGHNTVSWYQQALGQGPQFIFQYYREEENGRGNFPPRFSGLQFPNYSSELNVNALELDDSALYLCASSLGRPPSYEQYFGPGTRLTVT.